The clone carrying this TCR beta chain has more than one count but fewer than ten. Its antigen is unknown. This sample was taken from a study of PD-1 blockade in classical Hodgkin lymphoma. Germline CDR1 SGHKS, CDR2 YYEKEE (reference sequence). The length of the CDR3 is 14 residues. Trimming pared 0 bases from V and 0 bases from J, leaving 5 bases between. Study observations and caveats: Diversity in CD4+ TCRs, unlike that measured in CD8+ TCRs, had risen significantly by C4D1. Exclusion was applied to patients who started nivolumab under 1 year after ASCT.

TCRdb's table, derived via immunoSEQ multiplex PCR, lists solely in-frame clones and lacks some. The sample yields more than 85,000 clones, 89% seen once. This sample's time point: cycle 4 day 1 (C4D1), after 6 weeks of nivolumab. Patients all relapsed after autologous stem cell transplantation, and there was variation in brentuximab vedotin exposure. The rearrangement uses TRBV5-5 and TRBJ2-3; D is unclear. The source material was peripheral blood mononuclear cells (PBMCs), sampled before the fourth cycle of nivolumab. The TCR originated in a human donor with classical Hodgkin lymphoma. This CDR3 is CASSLGPSTDTQYF. CDR3 nucleotide sequence: TGTGCCAGCAGCTTGGGTCCTAGCACAGATACGCAGTATTTT.